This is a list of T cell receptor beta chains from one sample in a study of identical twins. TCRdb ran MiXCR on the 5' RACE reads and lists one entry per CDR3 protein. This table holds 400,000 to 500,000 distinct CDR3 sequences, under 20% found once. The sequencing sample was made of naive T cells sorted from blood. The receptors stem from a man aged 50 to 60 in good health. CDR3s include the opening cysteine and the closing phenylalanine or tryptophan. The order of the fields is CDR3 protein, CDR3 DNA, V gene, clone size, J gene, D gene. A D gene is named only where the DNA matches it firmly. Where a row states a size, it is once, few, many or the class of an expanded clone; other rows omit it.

cdr3_aa: CATRPGLAGTSSYNEQFF
cdr3_nt: TGTGCCACCAGACCGGGACTAGCGGGTACGAGCTCCTACAATGAGCAGTTCTTC
v_call: TRBV15
clone_size: NA
j_call: TRBJ2-1
d_call: TRBD2

cdr3_aa: CASSKGQKRTDTQYF
cdr3_nt: TGTGCCAGCAGCAAGGGACAGAAACGCACAGATACGCAGTATTTT
v_call: TRBV5-6
clone_size: NA
j_call: TRBJ2-3
d_call: TRBD1

cdr3_aa: CASSLNAMNTEAFF
cdr3_nt: TGTGCCAGCAGTCTAAACGCCATGAACACTGAAGCTTTCTTT
v_call: TRBV12-3/TRBV12-4
clone_size: NA
j_call: TRBJ1-1
d_call: NA

cdr3_aa: CASNTGLNTEAFF
cdr3_nt: TGTGCCAGCAACACAGGGCTGAACACTGAAGCTTTCTTT
v_call: TRBV7-2
clone_size: NA
j_call: TRBJ1-1
d_call: NA

cdr3_aa: CASSLQGEAFF
cdr3_nt: TGCGCCAGCAGCTTACAGGGAGAAGCTTTCTTT
v_call: TRBV5-1
clone_size: NA
j_call: TRBJ1-1
d_call: NA

cdr3_aa: CASSQDPEPGSYEQYF
cdr3_nt: TGCGCCAGCAGCCAAGACCCCGAGCCGGGGTCCTACGAGCAGTACTTC
v_call: TRBV4-1
clone_size: NA
j_call: TRBJ2-7
d_call: NA

cdr3_aa: CASSVGGGVNEQFF
cdr3_nt: TGTGCCAGCAGTGTAGGCGGGGGCGTGAATGAGCAGTTCTTC
v_call: TRBV2
clone_size: many
j_call: TRBJ2-1
d_call: NA

cdr3_aa: CSARGVAAKLNTEAFF
cdr3_nt: TGCAGTGCTAGAGGAGTTGCAGCTAAATTGAACACTGAAGCTTTCTTT
v_call: TRBV20-1
clone_size: many
j_call: TRBJ1-1
d_call: NA

cdr3_aa: CASSESGVITGELFF
cdr3_nt: TGTGCCAGCAGTGAAAGTGGGGTGATAACCGGGGAGCTGTTTTTT
v_call: TRBV25-1
clone_size: many
j_call: TRBJ2-2
d_call: NA

cdr3_aa: CASSLTSGWGETQYF
cdr3_nt: TGTGCCAGCAGCTTAACTAGCGGCTGGGGAGAGACCCAGTACTTC
v_call: TRBV7-2
clone_size: NA
j_call: TRBJ2-5
d_call: TRBD2

cdr3_aa: CASSPWTSGGAHEQFF
cdr3_nt: TGTGCCAGCAGTCCCTGGACTAGCGGGGGGGCCCATGAGCAGTTCTTC
v_call: TRBV25-1
clone_size: many
j_call: TRBJ2-1
d_call: TRBD2

cdr3_aa: CASSSGQLYEAFF
cdr3_nt: TGCGCCAGCAGCTCGGGACAGCTATATGAAGCTTTCTTT
v_call: TRBV5-1
clone_size: few
j_call: TRBJ1-1
d_call: TRBD1

cdr3_aa: CSARRDATDTQYF
cdr3_nt: TGCAGTGCTAGGAGGGACGCCACAGATACGCAGTATTTT
v_call: TRBV20-1
clone_size: few
j_call: TRBJ2-3
d_call: NA

cdr3_aa: CASSDDSPTGRGTQYF
cdr3_nt: TGTGCCAGCAGTGACGACTCACCGACAGGGCGCGGGACCCAGTACTTC
v_call: TRBV25-1
clone_size: many
j_call: TRBJ2-5
d_call: TRBD1

cdr3_aa: CAIRRLAGGPDTQYF
cdr3_nt: TGTGCCATCAGACGACTAGCGGGAGGGCCAGATACGCAGTATTTT
v_call: TRBV10-3
clone_size: many
j_call: TRBJ2-3
d_call: TRBD2

cdr3_aa: CASSMTGSGTEAFF
cdr3_nt: TGTGCCAGCAGTATGACAGGGAGCGGAACTGAAGCTTTCTTT
v_call: TRBV12-3/TRBV12-4
clone_size: many
j_call: TRBJ1-1
d_call: TRBD1

cdr3_aa: CASSEFRGPEQFF
cdr3_nt: TGTGCCAGCAGTGAATTTAGGGGGCCGGAGCAGTTCTTC
v_call: TRBV6-1
clone_size: many
j_call: TRBJ2-1
d_call: TRBD1

cdr3_aa: CASSLQNQETQYF
cdr3_nt: TGTGCCAGCAGCTTGCAGAACCAAGAGACCCAGTACTTC
v_call: TRBV5-4
clone_size: many
j_call: TRBJ2-5
d_call: NA

cdr3_aa: CASSLAGDNEQFF
cdr3_nt: TGTGCCAGCAGCCTAGCGGGGGATAATGAGCAGTTCTTC
v_call: TRBV2
clone_size: NA
j_call: TRBJ2-1
d_call: TRBD2

cdr3_aa: CASSLGIWTGDSTNEKLFF
cdr3_nt: TGTGCCAGCAGCTTAGGGATCTGGACAGGGGACTCAACTAATGAAAAACTGTTTTTT
v_call: TRBV7-6
clone_size: few
j_call: TRBJ1-4
d_call: TRBD1

cdr3_aa: CASSQDQAGSTEAFF
cdr3_nt: TGCGCCAGCAGCCAAGATCAGGCAGGGAGCACTGAAGCTTTCTTT
v_call: TRBV4-3
clone_size: few
j_call: TRBJ1-1
d_call: NA

cdr3_aa: CSARVPPKISLLEQYF
cdr3_nt: TGCAGTGCTAGAGTCCCCCCAAAGATTAGTCTCCTCGAGCAGTACTTC
v_call: TRBV20-1
clone_size: NA
j_call: TRBJ2-7
d_call: NA

cdr3_aa: CASSSRTGGPYEQYF
cdr3_nt: TGTGCCAGCAGCTCCCGGACAGGGGGTCCCTACGAGCAGTACTTC
v_call: TRBV7-2
clone_size: NA
j_call: TRBJ2-7
d_call: TRBD1

cdr3_aa: CASSLVVSGRGTQYF
cdr3_nt: TGTGCCAGCAGCTTAGTAGTGTCAGGGCGGGGGACCCAGTACTTC
v_call: TRBV13
clone_size: many
j_call: TRBJ2-5
d_call: NA

cdr3_aa: CSARGTSVHTGELFF
cdr3_nt: TGCAGTGCCCGTGGGACTAGCGTCCACACCGGGGAGCTGTTTTTT
v_call: TRBV20-1
clone_size: NA
j_call: TRBJ2-2
d_call: TRBD2

cdr3_aa: CASSLVLGGQGAYEQYF
cdr3_nt: TGTGCCAGCAGTTTAGTTTTGGGTGGACAGGGGGCCTACGAGCAGTACTTC
v_call: TRBV12-3/TRBV12-4
clone_size: NA
j_call: TRBJ2-7
d_call: TRBD1

cdr3_aa: CASSSAGTSNTGELFF
cdr3_nt: TGTGCCAGCAGTTCCGCAGGGACATCGAACACCGGGGAGCTGTTTTTT
v_call: TRBV6-2/TRBV6-3
clone_size: few
j_call: TRBJ2-2
d_call: NA

cdr3_aa: CASSQEYGPGETQYF
cdr3_nt: TGCGCCAGCAGCCAAGAGTATGGGCCGGGAGAGACCCAGTACTTC
v_call: TRBV4-3
clone_size: NA
j_call: TRBJ2-5
d_call: NA

cdr3_aa: CASSLTTSGSNEQFF
cdr3_nt: TGCGCCAGCAGCTTGACGACTAGCGGGAGTAATGAGCAGTTCTTC
v_call: TRBV5-1
clone_size: many
j_call: TRBJ2-1
d_call: TRBD2

cdr3_aa: CSARWAGGYTF
cdr3_nt: TGCAGTGCTAGATGGGCGGGTGGCTACACCTTC
v_call: TRBV20-1
clone_size: few
j_call: TRBJ1-2
d_call: NA

cdr3_aa: CASSLGFGTYEQYF
cdr3_nt: TGCGCCAGCAGCCTTGGATTTGGTACCTACGAGCAGTACTTC
v_call: TRBV4-1
clone_size: NA
j_call: TRBJ2-7
d_call: NA

cdr3_aa: CASSLIRQRNTDTQYF
cdr3_nt: TGTGCCAGCAGCTTAATTAGGCAGCGAAACACAGATACGCAGTATTTT
v_call: TRBV7-3
clone_size: NA
j_call: TRBJ2-3
d_call: NA

cdr3_aa: CASSYRDGGTGELFF
cdr3_nt: TGCGCCAGCAGCTATCGGGACGGTGGGACCGGGGAGCTGTTTTTT
v_call: TRBV5-1
clone_size: NA
j_call: TRBJ2-2
d_call: NA

cdr3_aa: CSARDRRDRLYEQYF
cdr3_nt: TGCAGTGCTAGAGATCGAAGGGACAGACTTTACGAGCAGTACTTC
v_call: TRBV20-1
clone_size: NA
j_call: TRBJ2-7
d_call: TRBD1

cdr3_aa: CSARRVQGATEAFF
cdr3_nt: TGCAGTGCTAGAAGAGTACAGGGGGCAACTGAAGCTTTCTTT
v_call: TRBV20-1
clone_size: few
j_call: TRBJ1-1
d_call: TRBD1

cdr3_aa: CASSLAGIETQYF
cdr3_nt: TGCGCCAGCAGCTTGGCAGGGATAGAGACCCAGTACTTC
v_call: TRBV5-1
clone_size: NA
j_call: TRBJ2-5
d_call: NA

cdr3_aa: CASSYSSRGISNIQYF
cdr3_nt: TGTGCCAGCAGTTACTCGTCTAGGGGCATTTCCAACATTCAGTACTTC
v_call: TRBV6-5
clone_size: many
j_call: TRBJ2-4
d_call: NA

cdr3_aa: CASSPGWFTEAFF
cdr3_nt: TGTGCCAGCAGCCCCGGTTGGTTCACTGAAGCTTTCTTT
v_call: TRBV6-1
clone_size: NA
j_call: TRBJ1-1
d_call: NA

cdr3_aa: CASSPADGTSTDTQYF
cdr3_nt: TGTGCCAGCAGCCCAGCGGACGGGACTAGCACAGATACGCAGTATTTT
v_call: TRBV3-1
clone_size: NA
j_call: TRBJ2-3
d_call: NA

cdr3_aa: CASSPLEASSTDTQYF
cdr3_nt: TGTGCCAGCAGCCCCCTCGAGGCTAGCAGCACAGATACGCAGTATTTT
v_call: TRBV9
clone_size: few
j_call: TRBJ2-3
d_call: NA

cdr3_aa: CASRRLAGDINEQFF
cdr3_nt: TGTGCCAGCAGACGACTAGCGGGAGATATCAATGAGCAGTTCTTC
v_call: TRBV12-3/TRBV12-4
clone_size: many
j_call: TRBJ2-1
d_call: TRBD2

cdr3_aa: CASSYGQGSEQYF
cdr3_nt: TGTGCCAGCAGCTACGGACAGGGTAGCGAGCAGTACTTC
v_call: TRBV11-2
clone_size: many
j_call: TRBJ2-7
d_call: TRBD1

cdr3_aa: CSVEGLPGVPYEQYF
cdr3_nt: TGCAGCGTTGAAGGCTTACCCGGGGTTCCCTACGAGCAGTACTTC
v_call: TRBV29-1
clone_size: few
j_call: TRBJ2-7
d_call: NA

cdr3_aa: CASSQEFRGGSTDTQYF
cdr3_nt: TGTGCCAGCAGCCAAGAATTCCGGGGGGGGAGCACAGATACGCAGTATTTT
v_call: TRBV4-2
clone_size: NA
j_call: TRBJ2-3
d_call: TRBD2

cdr3_aa: CASSPGTSSGNEQFF
cdr3_nt: TGTGCCAGCAGCCCCGGGACTAGCTCTGGCAATGAGCAGTTCTTC
v_call: TRBV27
clone_size: many
j_call: TRBJ2-1
d_call: TRBD2

cdr3_aa: CASSVGARESTDTQYF
cdr3_nt: TGTGCCAGCAGCGTCGGCGCCCGGGAGAGCACAGATACGCAGTATTTT
v_call: TRBV9
clone_size: NA
j_call: TRBJ2-3
d_call: NA

cdr3_aa: CASSQDVRGAGNTIYF
cdr3_nt: TGCGCCAGCAGCCAAGATGTCAGGGGGGCAGGAAACACCATATATTTT
v_call: TRBV4-3
clone_size: many
j_call: TRBJ1-3
d_call: TRBD1

cdr3_aa: CAIRRPTGMNTEAFF
cdr3_nt: TGTGCCATACGAAGACCCACAGGGATGAACACTGAAGCTTTCTTT
v_call: TRBV2
clone_size: many
j_call: TRBJ1-1
d_call: NA

cdr3_aa: CASSMGHGSEQYF
cdr3_nt: TGTGCCAGCAGCATGGGACATGGGTCCGAGCAGTACTTC
v_call: TRBV7-6
clone_size: few
j_call: TRBJ2-7
d_call: NA

cdr3_aa: CAISDRGGAHNEQFF
cdr3_nt: TGTGCCATCAGTGACCGGGGGGGCGCGCACAATGAGCAGTTCTTC
v_call: TRBV10-3
clone_size: few
j_call: TRBJ2-1
d_call: TRBD2

cdr3_aa: CATSDLGSGRVNEQFF
cdr3_nt: TGTGCCACCAGTGATTTGGGCAGCGGGAGGGTAAATGAGCAGTTCTTC
v_call: TRBV24-1
clone_size: NA
j_call: TRBJ2-1
d_call: TRBD2